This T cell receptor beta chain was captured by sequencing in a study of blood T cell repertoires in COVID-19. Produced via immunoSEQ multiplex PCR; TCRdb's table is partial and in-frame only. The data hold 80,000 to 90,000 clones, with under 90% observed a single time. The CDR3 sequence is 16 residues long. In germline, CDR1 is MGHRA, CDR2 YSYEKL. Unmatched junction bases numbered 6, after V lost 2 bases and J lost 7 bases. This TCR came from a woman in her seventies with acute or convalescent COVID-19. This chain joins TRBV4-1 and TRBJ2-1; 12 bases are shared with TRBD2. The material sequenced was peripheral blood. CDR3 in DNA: TGCGCCAGCAGCCAACCGACTAGCGGGAGATTTAATGAGCAGTTCTTC. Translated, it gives CASSQPTSGRFNEQFF.